This T cell receptor (beta chain) was identified in a study of STAT3 mutations in large granular lymphocyte leukemia. Study context: Immunosuppressive therapy was given to more than half of T-LGLL patients. General observations from the study: No sample exists from the first appearance of each clone. Some patients had dominant TCR clones larger than their STAT3 mutant burden. Differing intervals and regimens complicate linking therapy response to clone burden. At least one immunodominant TCR beta clonotype appeared in every T-cell large granular lymphocyte leukemia patient.

Details on this clone: Its target is not known.

Some clones are missing from TCRdb's copy, which holds only in-frame ones; the method was immunoSEQ multiplex PCR. The sample has about 42,000 clones, roughly 77% seen once. Looked up from germline, CDR1 is GTSNPN and CDR2 is SVGIG (reference sequence). After removal of 2 bases from V and 8 bases from J, the junction contained 9 bases not matched to a gene. This CDR3 comprises 14 residues. The chain couples TRBV30 to TRBJ1-2, with 9 positions matching TRBD1. This TCR came from a human donor with T large granular lymphocyte leukemia. Some clones in this sample may be carry-over from other donors' samples. The sample comprised PBMCs. The CDR3 is CAWSTTPTGGGYTF. In nucleotides, the CDR3 is TGTGCCTGGAGTACTACACCGACAGGGGGAGGCTACACCTTC. The full variable domain, its missing parts supplied by reference TRBV30 and TRBJ1-2, is SQTIHQWPATLVQPVGSPLSLECTVEGTSNPNLYWYRQAAGRGLQLLFYSVGIGQISSEVPQNLSASRPQDRQFILSSKKLLLSDSGFYLCAWSTTPTGGGYTFGSGTRLTVV.